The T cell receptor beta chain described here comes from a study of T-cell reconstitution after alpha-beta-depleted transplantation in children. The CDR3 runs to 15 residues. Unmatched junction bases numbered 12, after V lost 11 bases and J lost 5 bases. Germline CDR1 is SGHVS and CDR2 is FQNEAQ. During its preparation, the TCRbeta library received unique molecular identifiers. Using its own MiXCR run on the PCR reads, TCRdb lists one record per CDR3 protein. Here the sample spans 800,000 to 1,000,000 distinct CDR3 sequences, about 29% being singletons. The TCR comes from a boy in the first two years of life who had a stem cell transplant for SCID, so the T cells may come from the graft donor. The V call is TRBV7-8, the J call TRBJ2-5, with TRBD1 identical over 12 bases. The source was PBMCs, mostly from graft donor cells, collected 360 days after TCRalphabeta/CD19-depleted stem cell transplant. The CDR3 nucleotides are TGTGCCTGCACCGCCGGCGGGACAGGGGGCGAGACCCAGTACTTC. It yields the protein CACTAGGTGGETQYF.